Sequencing of this T cell receptor beta chain was carried out in a study of regulatory T cells in long-lasting Graves disease (dated by TCRdb to about 2021). As for the study more broadly: In the newly diagnosed Graves' disease group, patients had been taking antithyroid drugs for less than 3 months. A total of around 35 samples underwent TCR sequencing, from about 13 patients with persistent Graves' disease and 20 or so patients with newly diagnosed Graves' disease. Persistent Graves' disease patients were compared with newly diagnosed Graves' disease patients by peripheral blood TCR sequencing and RNA sequencing. The study was registered as a clinical trial and conducted in China.

General findings and caveats noted by the study authors: Sequencing and analysis were restricted to the TCR beta chain. The study examined only peripheral blood because the primary lesion, thyroid tissue, could not be accessed. As a limitation, the authors acknowledged that the small sample size may reduce accuracy. Persistent disease showed preferential use of TRBV28, TRBJ1-2 and TRBJ2-5, whereas newly diagnosed disease favored TRBV20-1 and TRBJ2-1. Lower TCR Shannon entropy and fewer highly expanded clones were observed in persistent Graves' disease patients than in newly diagnosed patients, which suggested clonal expansion. Patients with persistent disease shared more public clonotypes (approximately 2,500) than newly diagnosed patients did (more than 900).

At least ten counts were recorded for this clonotype. Its target antigen remains unknown. No quality values exist for individual bases; no much larger clone is one base distant. Libraries were built with multiplex PCR. Data came from an Illumina HiSeq 4000. TCR beta libraries were built with iRepertoire HTBI primers and Arm-PCR amplification of CDR3 regions. PCR products were gel purified before sequencing. Per the original workflow: A total of fewer than 80 TRBV and some 15 TRBJ segments were identified across samples and were used for gene usage analysis of CDR3 amino acid clonotypes. COPE and FqMerger were used to merge the filtered high-quality paired reads into contigs. BLAST was used to align contigs to IMGT TRBV, TRBD and TRBJ reference genes, with CDR3 defined following IMGT. Clonotypes above 0.1% frequency were classified as highly expanded clones. Repertoire diversity was measured by Shannon entropy, and V-J evenness by the Gini coefficient. A clonotype was considered public if more than one individual shared it. Using fastp trimming at Q25 and MiXCR clonotype assembly, TCRdb reanalyzed the public sequencing data and kept in-frame beta chains. Every entry covers one CDR3 protein and lists the most common genes and DNA from its rows. These V and J calls rely on TCRdb rather than the paper's analysis. The sample table holds hundreds of thousands of distinct CDR3 sequences, of which 15% to 20% were seen once. The top ten constitute 15% to 20% of the sample.

In the paper's terms, the time point label means: newly diagnosed GD, antithyroid drugs for less than 3 months. For both TCR sequencing and RNA sequencing, RNA was extracted from PBMCs in TRIzol. The diagnosis of Graves' disease followed American Thyroid Association guidelines. The patients came from an endocrinology department in Xi'an, China. From each patient, 8 to 10 milliliters of peripheral blood was collected into an EDTA anticoagulant tube. Ficoll Paque Plus density gradient separation was used to isolate PBMCs, and no additional T cell sorting was done. An Agilent 2100 Bioanalyzer and agarose gel were used to assess RNA quality, and a NanoDrop 2000 was used to measure RNA concentration. For CDR1 and CDR2, the germline V gene lists SGHRS and YFSETQ. From the cysteine up to the phenylalanine, the CDR3 has a length of 14 residues. Only the CDR3 portion is preserved as DNA: 42 bases, with reading frame beginning at the first base. A distance of 19 bases separates the germline ends of V and J, which lose 10 bases and 4 bases respectively.

This sample also appeared in a second study, on T cells in Graves' hyperthyroidism and ophthalmopathy. The second investigation adds: Stable Graves' hyperthyroidism was defined as no progression to ophthalmopathy during 18 months of follow-up. The hyperthyroidism patients were between 18 and 65 years old and newly diagnosed, with a disease duration of less than 2 months. Exclusion was applied to patients with uncontrolled infections, other autoimmune diseases, pregnancy or lactation. Diagnoses were based on clinical symptoms, serum thyroxine and TRAb, thyroid ultrasound and orbital computed tomography. For the first round of RT-PCR on the TCR CDR3, the HTBI primer set was used together with the Qiagen OneStep RT-PCR kit. Most expanded thyroid clonotypes (frequency above 0.001) were also detected in blood, suggesting blood repertoires may reflect thyroid immune responses. Ophthalmopathy was separated from stable hyperthyroidism by a 13 V-J signature model, with approximately 89% sensitivity and around 81% specificity obtained in cross-validation and 80%/75% obtained in testing. In validation, the model predicted progression to ophthalmopathy with roughly 66% sensitivity and 72% to 85% specificity, a median of 6.5 months before onset. To identify distinguishing TCR V-J signatures, a discovery cohort of some 100 patients was used, comprising approximately 40 with Graves' ophthalmopathy and around 57 with stable Graves' hyperthyroidism. Prospective prediction of ophthalmopathy was tested in an independent validation cohort of under 20 hyperthyroidism patients and around 16 patients who later progressed to ophthalmopathy. The 95 to 100 discovery patients were randomly divided into training and test sets at a 7:3 ratio. In several Graves' hyperthyroidism patients, the study also compared T-cell repertoires from thyroid tissue with T-cell repertoires from blood. After blood sampling, hyperthyroidism patients were treated with methimazole at a starting dose of 30 mg daily, and ophthalmopathy patients were treated with high-dose intravenous methylprednisolone. A second multiplex PCR round built the libraries, followed by size selection and purification. Sequencing of the libraries was done on an Illumina HiSeq2000 using paired-end 100 bp reads. SOAPnuke was used to process the raw data, removing reads that contained adapters or uncalled bases, had a mean Phred below 15, or lacked an exact match to the constant primer or identifier. High-quality paired reads were merged using COPE v1.2.5, and each unique nucleotide sequence was defined as a clonotype. MiTCR v1.1 was used to align the clonotypes against IMGT TRBV, TRBD and TRBJ reference segments. The analysis included only V-J combinations with a frequency above 0.0001, which together covered about 99% of the repertoires. A TCS score was defined as the ratio of F50 (clonal expansion) to E x V (chaos), with BLOSUM62-based TCRdist applied between CDR3 peptides within each V-J. Welch's t-statistics and random forest reduced 500 to 650 V-J features to roughly 13, which were used in a naive Bayes classifier (R e1071). No statistical method was used to set the sample size in advance, and investigators knew the group allocation. TCR Vbeta CDR3 sequencing of roughly 140 peripheral blood samples (approximately 44 ophthalmopathy, 75 or so hyperthyroidism and some 17 progressor patients) is reported in the paper.

This chain joins TRBV5-1 to TRBJ2-3; no D gene call is confident. The sequence came from a woman aged 25 to 39 with Graves disease. Donor details come from another sample of the same person, matched by shared clones. The specimen was peripheral blood mononuclear cells (PBMCs), collected at new diagnosis, from a patient treated with antithyroid drugs. The CDR3 protein is CACTPLGIADTQYF. The base sequence is TGCGCCTGTACCCCGCTTGGTATAGCAGATACGCAGTATTTT.